The 17 T cell receptor beta chains given below trace back to one sample, sequenced in a study of cytomegalovirus exposure and HLA in healthy donors. Amplification used 60 Vbeta primers and 13 Jbeta primers. Sequencing used immunoSEQ multiplex PCR; TCRdb keeps in-frame clones, though not all of them. Among about 190,000 clones, approximately 81% were seen once, and the ten largest hold 3.8%. Material for sequencing was PBMCs. These receptors all come from a man aged 45-65 years in good health and CMV-seronegative.

This chain joins TRBV18 and TRBJ2-1, with D perhaps matching TRBD1 (5 bases). Germline CDR1 reads KGHSH; CDR2 reads LQKENI. CDR3 length equals 15 residues. V gave up 3 bases and J gave up 8 bases, with 17 bases separating them. As DNA, the CDR3 is TGTGCCAGCTCACCTTACAACCGCCTAGGGGATGAGCAGTTCTTC. Amino acid sequence: CASSPYNRLGDEQFF.

V gene TRBV7-3 combines with J gene TRBJ2-3; no reliable D call. Looked up from germline, CDR1 is SGHTA and CDR2 is FQGTGA. CDR3 length equals 12 residues. Trimming left V 4 bases short and J 2 bases short, with 4 bases between. As DNA, the CDR3 is TGTGCCAGCAGCTCCGTCACAGATACGCAGTATTTT. Protein sequence: CASSSVTDTQYF.

The chain couples TRBV6-5 to TRBJ2-6; the D gene is possibly TRBD1 (5 bases). The CDR3 is 15 amino acids. Germline loops: CDR1 MNHEY, CDR2 SVGAGI. The V and J ends lost 5 bases and 1 base respectively, with 9 bases between them. CDR3 in DNA: TGTGCCAGCAGTCCCAGGGAATCTGGGGCCAACGTCCTGACTTTC. It translates to CASSPRESGANVLTF.

This rearrangement joins TRBV6-1 to TRBJ2-5; 8 nucleotides align to TRBD1. Germline values: CDR1 MNHNS, CDR2 SASEGT. The junction had 5 bases not matched to a gene; V was cut back by 7 bases and J by 4 bases. The CDR3 spans 13 residues. The CDR3 bases are TGTGCCAGCAAATCAGGGGGCTCAGAGACCCAGTACTTC. Residues: CASKSGGSETQYF.

The rearrangement uses TRBV15 and TRBJ2-3; D gene ambiguous. In germline, CDR1 is LNHNV, CDR2 YYDKDF (reference sequence). Trimming cost V 8 bases and J 2 bases, with 11 bases left between them. This CDR3 comprises 13 residues. This chain's CDR3 is CATGAILTDTQYF. In DNA, the CDR3 is TGTGCCACCGGTGCCATACTCACAGATACGCAGTATTTT.

The genes are TRBV7-8 and TRBJ1-5; TRBD1 might be the D (5 bases). V lost 1 base, J lost 6 bases, and 16 bases lay in between. The CDR3 is 16 amino acids. Germline V gene data show CDR1 as SGHVS and CDR2 as FQNEAQ. This CDR3 reads CASSLDGGGEGQPQHF. DNA of the CDR3: TGTGCCAGCAGCTTAGACGGCGGGGGGGAGGGTCAGCCCCAGCATTTT.

V is TRBV15 and J is TRBJ1-4; D perhaps matches TRBD1 (6 bases). Germline V lookup: CDR1 LNHNV, CDR2 YYDKDF (reference sequence). CDR3 length: 15 residues. Trimming took 7 bases from V and 7 from J, leaving 19 bases between them. The CDR3 here is CATTQQGGKGEKLFF. The CDR3 nucleotides read TGTGCCACCACCCAACAGGGCGGTAAGGGTGAAAAACTGTTTTTT.

This sequence joins TRBV4-3 and TRBJ2-5; 11 bases fit TRBD1. CDR1 is LGHNA, CDR2 YSLEER, per germline. CDR3 size: 15 residues. V lost 4 bases, J lost 1 base, and 2 bases stayed unmatched. CDR3 sequence: CASSPGQGGQETQYF. The CDR3 nucleotides read TGCGCCAGCAGCCCGGGACAGGGGGGCCAAGAGACCCAGTACTTC.

The chain links TRBV7-2 to TRBJ2-1, with 8 bases identical to TRBD2. CDR3 length equals 15 residues. The V gene end was trimmed by 5 bases and the J gene end by 7 bases; junction bases not matched to a gene: 10. Germline assignment: CDR1 SGHTA and CDR2 FQGNSA. CDR3 bases: TGTGCCAGCAGCCCCCGGGGGGGAATTCGGAATGAGCAGTTCTTC. Translated, it gives CASSPRGGIRNEQFF.

A word on this clone: The junction does not match germline at one end; this may be a read error. This sequence joins TRBV7-7 and TRBJ2-1, with D perhaps TRBD1 (6 bases). The CDR3 extends over 14 amino acids. The germline V gene encodes CDR1 SSHAT and CDR2 FNYEAQ (reference sequence). CDR3 amino acids: CASSPLGRGHEQFF. CDR3 nucleotides: TGTGCTAGCAGCCCCCTCGGCAGGGGCCATGAGCAGTTCTTC.

This chain links TRBV2 with TRBJ1-5; D unclear. This CDR3 is 15 amino acids long. CDR1 is SNHLY, CDR2 FYNNEI, per germline. Trimming shortened V by 0 bases and J by 3 bases, and 9 bases separated the two germline ends. For the CDR3, the DNA is TGTGCCAGCAGTGAAGCGAGGGTTTACAATCAGCCCCAGCATTTT. Protein sequence: CASSEARVYNQPQHF.

The table lists this clone with a count of one. The chain has TRBV10-3 and TRBJ2-7; maybe TRBD1 (6 bases). CDR3 length equals 13 residues. Germline CDR1 is ENHRY and CDR2 is SYGVKD. Trimming pared 7 bases from V and 2 bases from J, leaving 12 bases between. Here the CDR3 DNA reads TGTGCCATCAAAACAGGGACCACCTACGAGCAGTACTTC. Protein: CAIKTGTTYEQYF.

This clone turned up a few times. The gene calls are TRBV7-2 and TRBJ1-5; no firm D call. CDR3 length: 13 amino acids. V lost 2 bases and J lost 9, with 11 bases in between. CDR1 and CDR2 (germline): SGHTA, FQGNSA. CDR3: CASSLLTPGPQHF. In nucleotides, the CDR3 is TGTGCCAGCAGCTTACTTACTCCCGGGCCCCAGCATTTT.

The V and J genes are TRBV4-3 and TRBJ1-1, with 8 bases identical to TRBD1. The length of the CDR3 is 14 residues. V dropped 4 bases and J dropped 3; count of bases not matched to a gene: 4. The germline CDR1 and CDR2 sequences are LGHNA and YSLEER. The CDR3 bases are TGCGCCAGCAGCCTACAGGGGGGGGACACTGAAGCTTTCTTT. It codes for CASSLQGGDTEAFF.

The chain uses TRBV27 and TRBJ1-6; 10 nucleotides align to TRBD1. Germline trimming cut 6 bases from V and 6 bases from J; bases unmatched to any gene: 5. The CDR3 length is 15 residues. Germline V gene lookup returns CDR1 MNHEY and CDR2 SMNVEV (reference sequence). CDR3 sequence reads: CASRTTGGFNSPLHF. The CDR3 nucleotides are TGTGCCAGCAGAACGACAGGGGGCTTTAATTCACCCCTCCACTTT.

The gene calls are TRBV5-1 and TRBJ2-6; 9 nucleotides agree with TRBD1. There are 14 residues in the CDR3. Germline CDR1 and CDR2: SGHRS and YFSETQ. The V segment lost 1 base and the J segment 14 bases; nucleotides outside the gene matches: 7. CDR3 amino acids: CASSLYRTGDILTF. The DNA of the CDR3 is TGCGCCAGCAGCTTGTATAGGACAGGGGATATCCTGACTTTC.

J is TRBJ2-3 and V is TRBV9; unclear D gene. CDR3 length equals 14 residues. The ends were cut back, 0 bases at V and 2 bases at J, with 7 bases in the middle. From germline, CDR1 is SGDLS and CDR2 YYNGEE. The CDR3 DNA sequence: TGTGCCAGCAGCGTAGGTGTGGCCACAGATACGCAGTATTTT. Translating it yields CASSVGVATDTQYF.